Each of the 5 T cell receptor beta chains below was sequenced from the same sample in a study of blood T cell repertoires in COVID-19 (dated by TCRdb to 2020 to 2022). Receptors were amplified or captured by the immunoSEQ multiplex PCR assay. This is the immuneACCESS table as TCRdb keeps it, with only in-frame sequences that have V and J called. A part of the clones is gone; compared with another copy, unresolved V genes explain less than half, and the rest is unexplained. Present in this sample are about 400,000 clones, roughly 90% of which were seen just once. The top ten constitute more than 2% of the sample. Sequences were obtained from PBMCs or T cells enriched from blood (not recorded which). Receptors originate from a woman between 40 and 50 years old with acute COVID-19.

The chain carries TRBV5-1 and TRBJ2-3; D ambiguous. V dropped 0 bases and J dropped 2 bases, with 7 bases sitting between them. This CDR3 spans 14 amino acids. Per the germline V gene, CDR1 is SGHRS and CDR2 is YFSETQ. CDR3 protein: CASSLGLTTDTQYF. Here the CDR3 DNA reads TGCGCCAGCAGCTTGGGACTCACCACAGATACGCAGTATTTT.

V and J are TRBV7-9 and TRBJ2-7, with 10 bases that match TRBD2. The CDR3 extends over 14 amino acids. Germline V gene data show CDR1 as SEHNR and CDR2 as FQNEAQ (reference sequence). Losses at the gene ends were 4 bases for V and 6 bases for J; bases not matched to a gene: 6. CDR3 in DNA: TGTGCCAGCAGCTACGCCGGGACTAGCGTCGAGCAGTACTTC. This codes for CASSYAGTSVEQYF.

The CDR3 loop reads CASSLRSGGAQETQYF. For the CDR3, the DNA is TGCGCCAGCAGCTTGCGTAGCGGGGGGGCCCAAGAGACCCAGTACTTC. This sequence joins TRBV5-1 and TRBJ2-5; 11 bases map to TRBD2. V lost 1 base, J lost 1 base, and 3 bases stayed unmatched. The CDR3 spans 16 residues. Germline V gene lookup returns CDR1 SGHRS and CDR2 YFSETQ.

V usage is TRBV24-1 and J usage is TRBJ2-1; 8 nucleotides agree with TRBD1. The CDR3 loop spans 16 amino acids. Germline V gene data show CDR1 as KGHDR and CDR2 as SFDVKD. V trimming: 4 bases; J trimming: 3 bases; junction bases outside the gene matches: 7. This CDR3 is CATSDTTGAGYNEQFF. CDR3 nucleotide sequence: TGTGCCACCAGTGACACGACAGGGGCAGGCTACAATGAGCAGTTCTTC.

The chain joins TRBV5-4 to TRBJ1-1, with D tentatively TRBD1 (5 bases). This CDR3 comprises 14 residues. Germline V gene data show CDR1 as SGHNT and CDR2 as YYREEE (reference sequence). V lost 4 bases and J 7 bases, leaving 17 bases between the germline ends. CDR3 protein: CASSPGGLISEAFF. CDR3 DNA sequence: TGTGCCAGCAGCCCCGGGGGTTTGATAAGTGAAGCTTTCTTT.